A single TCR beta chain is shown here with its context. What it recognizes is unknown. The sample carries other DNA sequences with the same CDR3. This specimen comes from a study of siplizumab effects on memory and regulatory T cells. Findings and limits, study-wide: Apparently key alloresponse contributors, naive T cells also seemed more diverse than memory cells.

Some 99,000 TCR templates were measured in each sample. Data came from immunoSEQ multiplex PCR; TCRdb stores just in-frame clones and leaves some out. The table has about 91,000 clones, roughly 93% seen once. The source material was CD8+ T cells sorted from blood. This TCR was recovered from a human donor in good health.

CDR3 nucleotide sequence: TGTGCCAGCAGTTACTCCGGGACAGGGGAGCTGTTTTTT. This gives the protein CASSYSGTGELFF. The J gene is TRBJ2-2, the V gene TRBV6-5, with TRBD1 as a possible D gene (6 bases). V was pared by 0 bases and J by 8 bases, with 7 bases between. This CDR3 is 13 amino acids long. Germline V gives CDR1 MNHEY, CDR2 SVGAGI.